This T cell receptor beta chain came from a study of blood T cell repertoires in COVID-19. The overall study: COVID-19 samples, acute and convalescent, were from the United States, Italy and Spain.

Assay: immunoSEQ multiplex PCR; the TCRdb copy retains only in-frame clones and omits some. The table records approximately 180,000 clones, around 73% of them present only once. Germline V lookup: CDR1 MNHEY, CDR2 SVGEGT. Trimming stripped 2 bases from V and 2 bases from J, with 17 bases between. This CDR3 spans 17 amino acids. Participants came from about two dozen US areas, aged about 18 to 89 years. The study counted Cohort 3 donors as recovered given two negative PCRs, clearance, or symptom resolution. Sequenced material: PBMCs or T cells enriched from blood (not recorded which). The origin of this receptor is a woman between 45 and 65 years old who had recovered from COVID-19. J is TRBJ2-3 and V is TRBV6-2 or TRBV6-3, with D possibly being TRBD1 (6 bases). This CDR3 reads CASSYPAQGRYTDTQYF. CDR3 nucleotide sequence: TGTGCCAGCAGTTACCCAGCCCAGGGGCGTTACACAGATACGCAGTATTTT.